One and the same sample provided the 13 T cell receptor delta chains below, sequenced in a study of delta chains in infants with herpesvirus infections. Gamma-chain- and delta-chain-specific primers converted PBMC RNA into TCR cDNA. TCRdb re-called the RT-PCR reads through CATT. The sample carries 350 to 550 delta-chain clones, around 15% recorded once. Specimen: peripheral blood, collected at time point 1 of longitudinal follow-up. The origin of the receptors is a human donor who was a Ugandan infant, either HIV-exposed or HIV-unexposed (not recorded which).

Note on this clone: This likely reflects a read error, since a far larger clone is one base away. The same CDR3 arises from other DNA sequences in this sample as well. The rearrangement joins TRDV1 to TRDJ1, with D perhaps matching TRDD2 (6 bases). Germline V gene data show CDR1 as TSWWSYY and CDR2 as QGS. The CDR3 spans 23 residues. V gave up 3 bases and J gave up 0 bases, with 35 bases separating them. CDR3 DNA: TGTGCTCTTGGGGACAGGACGTCCTACGAATCTGGATCCATACCCTCTTACACCGATAAACTCATCTTT. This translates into CALGDRTSYESGSIPSYTDKLIF.

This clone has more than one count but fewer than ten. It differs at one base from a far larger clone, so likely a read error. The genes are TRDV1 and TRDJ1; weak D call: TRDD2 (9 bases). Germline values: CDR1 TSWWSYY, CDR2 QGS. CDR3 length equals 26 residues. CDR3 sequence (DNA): TGTGCTCTTGAGGAACCGACAACCTCCAAAGATACCTTCCTACTTATCCTGGGGGACAAGGCCGATAAACTCATCTTT. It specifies CALEEPTTSKDTFLLILGDKADKLIF.

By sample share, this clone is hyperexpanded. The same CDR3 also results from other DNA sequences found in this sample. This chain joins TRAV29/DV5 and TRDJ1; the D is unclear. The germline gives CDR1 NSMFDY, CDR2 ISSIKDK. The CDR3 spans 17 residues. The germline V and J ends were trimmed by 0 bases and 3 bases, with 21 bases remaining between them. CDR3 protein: CAASGRKTGPGPDKLIF. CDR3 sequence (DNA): TGTGCAGCAAGCGGCCGGAAAACCGGCCCCGGGCCCGATAAACTCATCTTT.

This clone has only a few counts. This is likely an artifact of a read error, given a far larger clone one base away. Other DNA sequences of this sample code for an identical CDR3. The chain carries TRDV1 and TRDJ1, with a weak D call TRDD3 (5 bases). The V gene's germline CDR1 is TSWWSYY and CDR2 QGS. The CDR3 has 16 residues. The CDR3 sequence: CALGELLDSYTDKLIF. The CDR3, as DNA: TGCGCTCTTGGGGAGCTACTGGACTCGTACACCGATAAACTCATCTTT.

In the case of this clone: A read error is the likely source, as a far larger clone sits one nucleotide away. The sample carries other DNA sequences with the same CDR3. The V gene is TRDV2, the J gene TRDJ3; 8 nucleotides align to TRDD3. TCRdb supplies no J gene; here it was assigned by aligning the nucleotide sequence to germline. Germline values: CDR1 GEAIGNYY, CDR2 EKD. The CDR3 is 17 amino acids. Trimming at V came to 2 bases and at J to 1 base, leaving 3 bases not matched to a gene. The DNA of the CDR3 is TGTGCCTGTGACAGTACTGGGGGGTCCTGGGACACCCGACAGATGTTTTTC. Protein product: CACDSTGGSWDTRQMFF.

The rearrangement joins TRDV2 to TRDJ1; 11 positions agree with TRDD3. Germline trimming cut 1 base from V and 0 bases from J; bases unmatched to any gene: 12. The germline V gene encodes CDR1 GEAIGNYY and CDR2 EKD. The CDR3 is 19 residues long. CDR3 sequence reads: CACDTISGGYLEHTDKLIF. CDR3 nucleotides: TGTGCCTGTGACACGATCTCTGGGGGATACCTCGAGCACACCGATAAACTCATCTTT.

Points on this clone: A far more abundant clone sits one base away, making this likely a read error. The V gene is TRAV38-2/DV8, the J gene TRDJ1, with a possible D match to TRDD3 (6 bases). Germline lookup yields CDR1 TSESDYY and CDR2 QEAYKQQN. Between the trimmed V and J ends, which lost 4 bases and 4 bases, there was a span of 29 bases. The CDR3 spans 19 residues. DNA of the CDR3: TGTGCTTATAGGCCGAAGTCCCAACGCGTACTGGGCACGAGCGATAAACTCATCTTT. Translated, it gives CAYRPKSQRVLGTSDKLIF.

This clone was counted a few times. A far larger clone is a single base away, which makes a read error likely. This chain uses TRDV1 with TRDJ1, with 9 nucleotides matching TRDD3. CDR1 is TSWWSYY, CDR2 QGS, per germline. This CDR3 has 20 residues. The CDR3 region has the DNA TGTGCTCTTGGGGAACAAAGCCTACAAGGGGGATACCCGTACACCGATAAACCCATCTTT. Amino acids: CALGEQSLQGGYPYTDKPIF.

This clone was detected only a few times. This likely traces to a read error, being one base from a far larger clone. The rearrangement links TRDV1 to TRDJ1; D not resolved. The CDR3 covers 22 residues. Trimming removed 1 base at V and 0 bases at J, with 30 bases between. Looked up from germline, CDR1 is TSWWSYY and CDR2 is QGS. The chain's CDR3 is CALGEPPFQPRELARYTDKLIF. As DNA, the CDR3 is TGTGCTCTTGGGGAACCCCCTTTCCAACCTCGCGAACTCGCCCGGTACACCGATAAACTCATCTTT.

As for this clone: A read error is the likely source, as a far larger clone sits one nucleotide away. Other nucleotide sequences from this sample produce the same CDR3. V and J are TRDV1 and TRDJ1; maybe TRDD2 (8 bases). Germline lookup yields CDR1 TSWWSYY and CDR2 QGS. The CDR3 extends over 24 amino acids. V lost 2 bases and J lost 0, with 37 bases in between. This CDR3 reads CALGEGFFLLCGGIRGKYTDKLIF. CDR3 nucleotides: TGTGCTCTTGGGGAAGGTTTCTTCCTACTATGTGGGGGAATACGCGGGAAGTACACCGATAAACTCATCTTT.

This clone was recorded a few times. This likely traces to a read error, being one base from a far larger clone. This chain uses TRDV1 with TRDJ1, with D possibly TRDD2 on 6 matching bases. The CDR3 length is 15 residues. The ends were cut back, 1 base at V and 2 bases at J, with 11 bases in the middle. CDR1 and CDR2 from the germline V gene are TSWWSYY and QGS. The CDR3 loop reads CALGERSYMTDKLIF. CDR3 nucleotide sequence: TGTGCTCTTGGGGAACGATCCTACATGACCGATAAACTCATCTTT.

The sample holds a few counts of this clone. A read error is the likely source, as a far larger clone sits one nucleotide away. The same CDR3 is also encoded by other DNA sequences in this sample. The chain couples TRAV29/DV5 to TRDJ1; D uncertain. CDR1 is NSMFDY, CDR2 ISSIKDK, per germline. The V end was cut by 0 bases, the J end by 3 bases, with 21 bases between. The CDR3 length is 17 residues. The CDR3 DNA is TGTGCAGCAAGCGGCCGGAAAACCGGCCCGGGGCCCGATAAACTCATCTTT. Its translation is CAASGRKTGPGPDKLIF.

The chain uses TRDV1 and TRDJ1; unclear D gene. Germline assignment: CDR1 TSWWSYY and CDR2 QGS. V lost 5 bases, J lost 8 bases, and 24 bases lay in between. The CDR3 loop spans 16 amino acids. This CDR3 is CALGSFPDLAARKLIF. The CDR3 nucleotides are TGTGCTCTTGGGTCCTTTCCAGATTTGGCCGCTCGAAAACTCATCTTT.